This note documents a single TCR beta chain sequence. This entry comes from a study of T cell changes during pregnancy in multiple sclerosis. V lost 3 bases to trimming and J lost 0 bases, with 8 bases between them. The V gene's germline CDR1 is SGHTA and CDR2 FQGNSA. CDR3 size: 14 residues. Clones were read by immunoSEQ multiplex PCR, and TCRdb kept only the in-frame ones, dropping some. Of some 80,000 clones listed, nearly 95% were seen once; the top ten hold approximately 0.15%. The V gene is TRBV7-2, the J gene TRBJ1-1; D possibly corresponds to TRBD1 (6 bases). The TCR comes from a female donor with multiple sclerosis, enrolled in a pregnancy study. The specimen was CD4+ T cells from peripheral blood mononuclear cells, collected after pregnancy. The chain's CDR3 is CASSFRTVNTEAFF. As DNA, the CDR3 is TGTGCCAGCAGCTTTCGGACAGTGAACACTGAAGCTTTCTTT. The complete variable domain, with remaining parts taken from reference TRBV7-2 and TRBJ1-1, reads GAGVSQSPSNKVTEKGKDVELRCDPISGHTALYWYRQSLGQGLEFLIYFQGNSAPDKSGLPSDRFSAERTGGSVSTLTIQRTQQEDSAVYLCASSFRTVNTEAFFGQGTRLTVV.